Below, 14 T cell receptor beta chains from the same sample are listed, as sequenced in a study of control samples from healthy donors and cancer patients. Generated by immunoSEQ multiplex PCR, the TCRdb table keeps only in-frame clones and is missing some. This table has 84,000 or so clones, roughly 91% appearing once. Sequenced sample: blood. These receptors were obtained from a man over 45 in good health.

The chain links TRBV6-5 to TRBJ1-1, with D unresolved. Germline values: CDR1 MNHEY, CDR2 SVGAGI. The germline V and J ends were trimmed by 4 bases and 2 bases, with 14 bases remaining between them. The CDR3 contains 15 residues. The CDR3 region has the DNA TGTGCCAGCAGTTCTCGACCCAAGCCAAACACTGAAGCTTTCTTT. It specifies CASSSRPKPNTEAFF.

For the CDR3, the DNA is TGTGCCAGCTCGAAATACAGGGGGACGGTCTACGAGCAGTACTTC. Translation gives CASSKYRGTVYEQYF. V and J are TRBV18 and TRBJ2-7, with 8 bases lining up with TRBD1. V lost 6 bases and J lost 3; bases outside the gene matches: 10. The CDR3 consists of 15 residues. Germline V gene data show CDR1 as KGHSH and CDR2 as LQKENI.

This sequence joins TRBV19 and TRBJ1-1; D is ambiguous. V shed 0 bases and J shed 1 base, with 6 bases lying between them. Germline V gene sequence: CDR1 LNHDA, CDR2 SQIVND (reference sequence). This CDR3 comprises 14 residues. The DNA of the CDR3 is TGTGCCAGTAGTATAGATCATTCGAACACTGAAGCTTTCTTT. As protein: CASSIDHSNTEAFF.

The rearrangement links TRBV10-2 to TRBJ1-2, with D perhaps TRBD1 (6 bases). The V gene lost 8 bases and the J gene lost 0 bases, with 7 bases spanning the gap. The CDR3 loop spans 12 amino acids. Germline CDR1 is WSHSY and CDR2 is SAAADI. The CDR3 nucleotides are TGCGCCAGCCGGACAGCTAACTATGGCTACACCTTC. This gives the protein CASRTANYGYTF.

The chain combines TRBV24-1 with TRBJ2-1; 9 nucleotides line up with TRBD2. The germline CDR1 and CDR2 sequences are KGHDR and SFDVKD. J was trimmed by 11 bases and V by 9 bases; bases with no gene match: 10. The CDR3 is 13 residues long. The CDR3 nucleotides are TGTGCCACCGCAGGGGTGGGGACTAGCCAGCAGTTCTTC. It encodes CATAGVGTSQQFF.

The chain joins TRBV5-4 to TRBJ1-1; a possible D gene is TRBD1 (6 bases). V gave up 4 bases and J gave up 6 bases, with 13 bases separating them. The CDR3 is 13 residues long. CDR1 is SGHNT, CDR2 YYREEE, per germline (reference sequence). CDR3 nucleotides: TGTGCCAGCAGCCAACAGGGTAGAGCTGAAGCTTTCTTT. It encodes CASSQQGRAEAFF.

The chain links TRBV2 to TRBJ2-1; possible D gene TRBD1, 5 bases. Germline values: CDR1 SNHLY, CDR2 FYNNEI. The V end was cut by 7 bases, the J end by 7 bases, with 8 bases between. The CDR3 spans 11 residues. CDR3 in amino acids: CASTRVNEQFF. CDR3 nucleotide sequence: TGTGCCAGCACCAGGGTGAATGAGCAGTTCTTC.

The chain uses TRBV30 and TRBJ2-3, with 7 bases matching TRBD1. After removal of 2 bases from V and 9 bases from J, the junction contained 8 bases not matched to a gene. Per germline, CDR1 GTSNPN and CDR2 SVGIG (reference sequence). This CDR3 has 13 amino acids. CDR3 coding DNA: TGTGCCTGGAGTCCCGGGACAGAGAAGACGCAGTATTTT. It codes for CAWSPGTEKTQYF.

This clone has only one observation. The chain uses TRBV10-1 and TRBJ2-1; 14 nucleotides agree with TRBD2. Trimming removed 3 bases from V and 9 bases from J; junction bases left unmatched: 4. This CDR3 is built from 15 residues. The germline gives CDR1 WNHNN, CDR2 SYGVQD (reference sequence). Here the CDR3 DNA reads TGCGCCAGCAGTGACCCAGGACTAGCGGGGGGTGAGCAGTTCTTC. Translating gives CASSDPGLAGGEQFF.

V usage is TRBV20-1 and J usage is TRBJ2-4; unclear D gene. CDR3 length: 11 amino acids. Trimming cost V 7 bases and J 4 bases, with 8 bases left between them. Germline CDR1 reads DFQATT; CDR2 reads SNEGSKA (reference sequence). The CDR3 region has the DNA TGCAGTGTCCGACGGAAAAACATTCAGTACTTC. Its translation: CSVRRKNIQYF.

This chain links TRBV5-1 with TRBJ2-2; 8 bases line up with TRBD1. V gave up 5 bases and J gave up 1 base; unmatched junction bases: 4. CDR1 and CDR2 from the germline V gene are SGHRS and YFSETQ. This CDR3 is 15 amino acids long. In nucleotides, the CDR3 is TGCGCCAGCAGTAACGACAGGGGGAACACCGGGGAGCTGTTTTTT. It translates to CASSNDRGNTGELFF. Based on the CDR3 plus reference TRBV5-1 and TRBJ2-2, the full variable domain is KAGVTQTPRYLIKTRGQQVTLSCSPISGHRSVSWYQQTPGQGLQFLFEYFSETQRNKGNFPGRFSGRQFSNSRSEMNVSTLELGDSALYLCASSNDRGNTGELFFGEGSRLTVL.

The chain recombines TRBV11-3 with TRBJ2-1; TRBD1 agrees at 10 bases. V was clipped by 5 bases and J by 9 bases; unmatched bases: 10. The germline V gene has CDR1 SGHNT and CDR2 YENEEA. The CDR3 is 15 amino acids. The CDR3: CASSPAGTGVSEQFF. Written as DNA, the CDR3 is TGTGCCAGCAGCCCTGCCGGGACAGGGGTTAGTGAGCAGTTCTTC.

The chain joins TRBV7-9 to TRBJ2-1, with 8 bases fitting TRBD2. V shed 5 bases and J 4 bases; nucleotides not matched to a gene: 4. Germline lookup yields CDR1 SEHNR and CDR2 FQNEAQ (reference sequence). The CDR3 covers 14 residues. In nucleotides, the CDR3 is TGTGCCAGCAGCCAAAGCGGGGGTTACAATGAGCAGTTCTTC. As protein: CASSQSGGYNEQFF.

CDR3 protein: CSAFSGTGQFF. The CDR3 DNA follows: TGCAGTGCTTTCTCCGGGACAGGGCAGTTCTTC. This chain connects TRBV20-1 to TRBJ2-1, with 8 bases matching TRBD1. Germline CDR1 DFQATT, CDR2 SNEGSKA (reference sequence). This CDR3 is built from 11 residues. Trimming took 5 bases from V and 12 from J; bases not matched to a gene: 6.